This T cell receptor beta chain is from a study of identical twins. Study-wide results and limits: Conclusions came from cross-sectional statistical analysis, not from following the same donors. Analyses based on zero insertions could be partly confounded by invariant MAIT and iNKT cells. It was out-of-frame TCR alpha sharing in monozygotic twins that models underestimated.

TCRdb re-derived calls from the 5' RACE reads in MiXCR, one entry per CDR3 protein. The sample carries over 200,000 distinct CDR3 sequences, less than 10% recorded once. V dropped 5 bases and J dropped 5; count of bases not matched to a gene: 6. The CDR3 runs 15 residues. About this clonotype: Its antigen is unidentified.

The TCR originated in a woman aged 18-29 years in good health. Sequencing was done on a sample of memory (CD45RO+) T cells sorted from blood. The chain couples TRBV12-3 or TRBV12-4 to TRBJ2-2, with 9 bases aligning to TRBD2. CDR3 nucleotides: TGTGCCAGCAGTCTCCTAGCGGGGTTTACCGGGGAGCTGTTTTTT. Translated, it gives CASSLLAGFTGELFF.